Listed below are T cell receptor beta chains from one sample, sequenced in a study of graft-versus-host responses after intestinal transplantation. Here immunoSEQ multiplex PCR was the method, and the copy in TCRdb shows in-frame clones only, minus some. The data hold 35,000 to 50,000 clones, with about 96% observed a single time. Antigens of these TCRs are unknown. This sample comprised unstimulated CD8+ T cells sorted from spleen or lymph node cells, obtained before transplant. Source of these receptors: a human donor who was the organ donor for an intestinal transplant. The CDR3 runs from the conserved cysteine through the conserved F or W. A D gene is named only where the DNA matches it firmly. Some rows have no size entry. The others give once, few or many, or a class for an expanded clone.

.	TRBV6-5	TRBJ1-1	.	TGTGCCAGGGGTTTCGTTGCAGCTGAAGCTTTCTTT	CARGFVAAEAFF
.	TRBV10-3	TRBJ2-7	.	TGTGCCATCAGGGCTTGGGGCCATCCAGAGCAGTACTTC	CAIRAWGHPEQYF
.	TRBV28	TRBJ2-3	TRBD2	TGTGCCAGCAGTTTATCTCTAGCGGGGGAGGTTTGTTTT	CASSLSLAGEVCF
.	TRBV4-1	TRBJ2-5	.	TGCGCCAGCAGCGACGCGGAGAAAGAGACCCAGTACTTC	CASSDAEKETQYF
.	TRBV6-6	TRBJ1-1	.	TGTGCCAGCAGTTACTCGATACGGCTGAACACTGAAGCTTTCTTT	CASSYSIRLNTEAFF
.	TRBV30	TRBJ2-1	.	TGTGCCTGGAGTGCGGGGTTTTCCTACAATGAGCAGTTCTTC	CAWSAGFSYNEQFF
.	TRBV7-9	TRBJ2-7	.	TGTGCCAGCAGCTTATCCGGACCAAGGGAGCAGTACTTC	CASSLSGPREQYF
.	TRBV7-9	TRBJ2-7	.	TGTGCCAGCAGCCCCAATAACGAGCAGTACTTC	CASSPNNEQYF
.	TRBV7-9	TRBJ1-4	.	TGTGCCAGCAGCTTAGGGGGGGGCATACTCATTGAAAAACTGTTTTTT	CASSLGGGILIEKLFF
.	TRBV4-3	TRBJ2-7	.	TGCGCCAGCAGCCAAGATTGGGGGCCAGGGCTCCACGAGCAGTACTTC	CASSQDWGPGLHEQYF
.	TRBV7-2	TRBJ2-1	.	TGTGCCAGCAGCTTATTTTGGGAACCAGCGAATGAGCAGTTCTTC	CASSLFWEPANEQFF
.	TRBV7-6	TRBJ2-3	.	TGTGCCAGCAGCTTAGCGGGGGGATCAGATACGCAGTATTTT	CASSLAGGSDTQYF
.	TRBV6-5	TRBJ2-7	TRBD1	TGTGCCAGCAGTGCGGGACAGGCCCACGAGCAGTACTTC	CASSAGQAHEQYF
.	TRBV4-2	TRBJ1-2	.	TGTGCCAGCAGCCAAGTCAGGACAGAAGGATCAGCGATTGGCTACACCTTC	CASSQVRTEGSAIGYTF
.	TRBV4-1	TRBJ1-1	TRBD1	TGCGCCAGCAGCCACAAAATGGGACAGGGGGGCACTGAAGCTTTCTTT	CASSHKMGQGGTEAFF
.	TRBV30	TRBJ2-7	.	TGTGCCTGGAGTGTAGTGGGGTTCGAGCAGTACTTC	CAWSVVGFEQYF
once	TRBV6-7	TRBJ2-7	.	TGTGCCAGCAGCCCCTACGAGCAGTACTTC	CASSPYEQYF
.	TRBV28	TRBJ2-1	.	TGTGCCAGCAGCCCCTTAGTGGGCAACCACAATGAGCAGTTCTTC	CASSPLVGNHNEQFF
.	TRBV9	TRBJ2-1	TRBD2	TGTGCCAGCAGCGTAGATGTAGCGGGGTTGGGTGAGCAGTTCTTC	CASSVDVAGLGEQFF
.	TRBV2	TRBJ2-7	.	TGTGCCAGCGTCGGGGGCAGGGGCTCCTACGAGCAGTACTTC	CASVGGRGSYEQYF
.	TRBV11-2	TRBJ2-7	TRBD1	TGTGCCAGCAGAAACCTCTTTAGGGACAGGGTCTACGAGCAGTACTTC	CASRNLFRDRVYEQYF
once	TRBV5-6	TRBJ1-1	TRBD1	TGTGCCAGCAGTTTCGGGACAGGCCCTGAAGCTTTCTTT	CASSFGTGPEAFF
.	TRBV12-5	TRBJ1-2	.	TGTGCTAGTGGTTTGTGGGGGAGCCGCTATGGCTACACCTTC	CASGLWGSRYGYTF
.	TRBV9	TRBJ2-3	TRBD2	TGTGCCAGCAGCAAGGGGACTAGCGGGGGGAGCACAGATACGCAGTATTTT	CASSKGTSGGSTDTQYF
.	TRBV7-3	TRBJ2-7	.	TGTGCCAGCAGCTTAGTGGGAGGACCTGGAGAGCAGTACTTC	CASSLVGGPGEQYF
.	TRBV4-3	TRBJ2-7	TRBD2	TGCGCCAGCAGCCAAGATGCGACTAGCTTAGACGAGCAGTACTTC	CASSQDATSLDEQYF
.	TRBV4-3	TRBJ2-1	.	TGCGCCAGCAGCCAAGACTGGGACTCTTACAATGAGCAGTTCTTC	CASSQDWDSYNEQFF
.	TRBV27	TRBJ2-3	.	TGTGCCAGCAGTTTAAGTCCCAGCGGCACAGATACGCAGTATTTT	CASSLSPSGTDTQYF
.	TRBV10-3	TRBJ2-5	.	TGTGCCATCAGTGACAAGGAAGAGACCCAGTACTTC	CAISDKEETQYF
.	TRBV4-3	TRBJ1-2	TRBD1	TGCGCCAGCAGCCAAGAACCGACAGGGGACTATGGCTACACCTTC	CASSQEPTGDYGYTF
.	TRBV7-2	TRBJ2-1	.	TGTGCCAGCAGCTCCCTTCACCTGGGCCTCAATGAGCAGTTCTTC	CASSSLHLGLNEQFF
.	TRBV2	TRBJ1-1	.	TGTGCCAGCAGTGAGTTCACGGTGAACACTGAAGCTTTCTTT	CASSEFTVNTEAFF
.	TRBV5-6	TRBJ2-7	.	TGTGCCAGCAGCTTGGGCAGCTCCTACGAGCAGTACTTC	CASSLGSSYEQYF
.	TRBV5-1	TRBJ2-7	TRBD1	TGCGCCAGCAGTCCTTACCGGGACAGCTCCTACGAGCAGTACTTC	CASSPYRDSSYEQYF
.	TRBV4-3	TRBJ2-3	.	TGCGCCAGCAGCCCCGGCGAAGGGCCTACTAGCACAGATACGCAGTATTTT	CASSPGEGPTSTDTQYF
.	TRBV27	TRBJ2-2	.	TGTGCCAGCAGTTTTGGTGGGGCCGGGGAGCTGTTTTTT	CASSFGGAGELFF